This T cell receptor (beta chain) was captured in a study of cytomegalovirus exposure and HLA in healthy donors. The PCR used 60 Vbeta and 13 Jbeta primers. Study processing details: Later analysis identified approximately 88 million unique TCR beta chains, approximately 10 million shared. TCRdb's table, derived via immunoSEQ multiplex PCR, lists solely in-frame clones and lacks some. That table is the source of V, J and clone size, and D and trimming were worked out from the DNA. In the table there are about 190,000 clones, roughly four fifths of which are singletons. Trimming removed 1 base from V and 5 bases from J, with 8 bases in between. Germline V CDR1 and CDR2: SNHLY, FYNNEI. The CDR3 consists of 13 residues. About this clone: As yet, its antigen is unknown.

Study conclusions and caveats: Investigators reported 150 to 200 TCR beta chains as tied to cytomegalovirus. A later analysis linked a missense DCLRE1C variant to TCR beta V- and J-gene trimming.

Material for sequencing was PBMCs. The clonotype was recovered from a man aged 18-30 years in good health and CMV-seronegative. The rearrangement joins TRBV2 to TRBJ1-1; D is perhaps TRBD1 (6 bases). The CDR3 spells CASSEDRVTEAFF. CDR3 bases: TGTGCCAGCAGTGAAGACAGGGTTACTGAAGCTTTCTTT.